This T cell receptor beta chain was profiled in a study of cytotoxic CD8 clonotypes in ibrutinib-treated CLL. Study results and limitations: Under therapy, public clonotypes either contracted or stayed stable, and they were uncommon.

Measured with immunoSEQ multiplex PCR; TCRdb has only the in-frame clones, and not every one. The sample records approximately 100,000 clones, about 78% being singletons. With regard to this clone: Its target is unknown.

The TCR comes from a human donor with chronic lymphocytic leukemia. Sequencing used PBMCs, obtained after 12 months of ibrutinib treatment.

CDR3 sequence reads: CARGHAGGGTDTQYF. The CDR3 region has the DNA TGTGCCAGGGGCCATGCGGGGGGAGGCACAGATACGCAGTATTTT. V is TRBV2 and J is TRBJ2-3; 8 bases line up with TRBD2. Trimming removed 9 bases from V and 1 base from J; junction bases left unmatched: 9. The CDR3 is made up of 15 amino acids. The germline V gene has CDR1 SNHLY and CDR2 FYNNEI.